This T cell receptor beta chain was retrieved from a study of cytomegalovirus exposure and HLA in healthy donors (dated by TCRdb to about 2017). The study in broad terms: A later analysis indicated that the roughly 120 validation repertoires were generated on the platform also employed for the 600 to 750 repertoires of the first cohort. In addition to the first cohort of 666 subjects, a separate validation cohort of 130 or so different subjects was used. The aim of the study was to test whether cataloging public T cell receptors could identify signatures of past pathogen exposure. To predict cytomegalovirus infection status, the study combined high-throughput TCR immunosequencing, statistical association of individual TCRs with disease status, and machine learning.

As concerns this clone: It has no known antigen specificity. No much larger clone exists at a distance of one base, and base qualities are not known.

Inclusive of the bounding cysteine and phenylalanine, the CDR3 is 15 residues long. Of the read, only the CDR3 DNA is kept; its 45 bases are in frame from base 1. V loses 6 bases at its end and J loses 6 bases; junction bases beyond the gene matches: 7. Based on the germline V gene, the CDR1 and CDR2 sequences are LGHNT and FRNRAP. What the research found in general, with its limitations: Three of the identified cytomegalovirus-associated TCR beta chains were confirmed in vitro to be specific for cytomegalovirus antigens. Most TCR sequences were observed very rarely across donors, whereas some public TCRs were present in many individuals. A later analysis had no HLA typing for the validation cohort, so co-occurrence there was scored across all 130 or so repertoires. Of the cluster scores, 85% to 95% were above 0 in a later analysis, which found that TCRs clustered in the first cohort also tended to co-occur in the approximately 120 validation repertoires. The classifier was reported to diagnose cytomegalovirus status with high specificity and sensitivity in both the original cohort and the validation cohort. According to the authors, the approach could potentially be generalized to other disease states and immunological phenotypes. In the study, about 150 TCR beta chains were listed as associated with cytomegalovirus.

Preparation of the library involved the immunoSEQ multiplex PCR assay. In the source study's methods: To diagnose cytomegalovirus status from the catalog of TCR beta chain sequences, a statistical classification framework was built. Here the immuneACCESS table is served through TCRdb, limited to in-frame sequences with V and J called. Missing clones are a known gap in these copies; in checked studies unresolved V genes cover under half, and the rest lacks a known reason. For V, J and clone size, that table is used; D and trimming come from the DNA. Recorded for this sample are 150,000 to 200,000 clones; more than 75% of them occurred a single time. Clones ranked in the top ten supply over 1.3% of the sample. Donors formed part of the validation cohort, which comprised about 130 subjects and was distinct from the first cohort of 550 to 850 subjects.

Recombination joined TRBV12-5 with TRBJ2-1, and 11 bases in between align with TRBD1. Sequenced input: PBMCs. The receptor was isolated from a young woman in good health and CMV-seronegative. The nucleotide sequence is TGTGCTAGTGGGTCCGGGACAGGGGGGTTCAATGAGCAGTTCTTC. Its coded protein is CASGSGTGGFNEQFF.